This record concerns one TCR beta chain sequence. Its specificity is unknown. The data originate from a study of graft-versus-host responses after intestinal transplantation. Overall study context: Recipients received multivisceral, liver-intestinal, or isolated intestinal transplants. All recipients were given anti-thymocyte globulin induction, and tacrolimus and steroids were then administered for around three years. General study points: Recipient bone marrow held GvH clones, some seen earlier in ileum or blood.

CDR3 size: 14 residues. Germline CDR1 SGDLS, CDR2 YYNGEE. V was pared by 4 bases and J by 2 bases, with 2 bases of the junction left unmatched. Repertoires were generated with immunoSEQ multiplex PCR, while TCRdb's copy carries only in-frame clones and drops some. The sample yields approximately 74,000 clones, approximately 90% seen once. The receptor's source is a human patient who received an intestinal transplant, so some T cells may come from the graft donor. The sequencing here drew on PBMCs, taken 98 days after intestinal transplantation. This chain joins TRBV9 and TRBJ2-5; 10 nucleotides align to TRBD2. CDR3 protein: CASSPSGRQETQYF. CDR3 DNA: TGTGCCAGCAGCCCTAGCGGGAGACAAGAGACCCAGTACTTC.